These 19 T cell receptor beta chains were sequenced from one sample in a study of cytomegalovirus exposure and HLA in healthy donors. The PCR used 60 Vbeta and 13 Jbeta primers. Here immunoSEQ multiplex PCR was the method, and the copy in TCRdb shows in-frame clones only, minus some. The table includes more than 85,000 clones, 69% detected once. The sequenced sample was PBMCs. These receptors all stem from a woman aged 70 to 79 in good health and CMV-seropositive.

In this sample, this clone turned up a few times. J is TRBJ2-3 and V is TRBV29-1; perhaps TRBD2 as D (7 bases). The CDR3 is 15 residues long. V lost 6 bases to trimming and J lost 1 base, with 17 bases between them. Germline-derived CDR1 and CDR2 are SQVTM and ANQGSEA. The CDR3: CSVGGGTTGTDTQYF. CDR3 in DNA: TGCAGCGTCGGAGGGGGGACTACTGGCACAGATACGCAGTATTTT.

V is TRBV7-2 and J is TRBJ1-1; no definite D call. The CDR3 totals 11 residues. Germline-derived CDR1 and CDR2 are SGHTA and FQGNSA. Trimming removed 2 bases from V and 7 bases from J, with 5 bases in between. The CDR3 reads CASSLRSEAFF. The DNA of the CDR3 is TGTGCCAGCAGCTTAAGGAGTGAAGCTTTCTTT.

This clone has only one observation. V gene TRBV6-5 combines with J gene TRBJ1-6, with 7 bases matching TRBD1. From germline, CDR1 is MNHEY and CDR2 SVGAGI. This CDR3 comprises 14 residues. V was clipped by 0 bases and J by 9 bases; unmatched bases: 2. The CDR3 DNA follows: TGTGCCAGCAGTTACTCGACAGGGACTTCACCCCTCCACTTT. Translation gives CASSYSTGTSPLHF.

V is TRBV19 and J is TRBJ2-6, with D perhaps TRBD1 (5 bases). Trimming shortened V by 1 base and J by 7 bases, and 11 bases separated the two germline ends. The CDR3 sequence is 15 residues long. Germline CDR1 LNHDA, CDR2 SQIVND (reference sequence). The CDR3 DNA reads TGTGCCAGTAGTATAGGACCAGGGAACGCCAACGTCCTGACTTTC. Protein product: CASSIGPGNANVLTF.

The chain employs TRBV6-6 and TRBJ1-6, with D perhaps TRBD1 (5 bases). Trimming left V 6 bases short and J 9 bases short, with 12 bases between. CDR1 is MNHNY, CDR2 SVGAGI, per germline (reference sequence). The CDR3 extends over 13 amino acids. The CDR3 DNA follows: TGTGCCAGCAGACCTGGACAAGGTTCACCCCTCCACTTT. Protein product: CASRPGQGSPLHF.

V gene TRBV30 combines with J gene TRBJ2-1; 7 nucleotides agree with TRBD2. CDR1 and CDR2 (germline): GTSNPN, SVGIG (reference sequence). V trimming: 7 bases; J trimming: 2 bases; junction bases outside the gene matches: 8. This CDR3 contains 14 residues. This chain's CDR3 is CAFLKRGPYNEQFF. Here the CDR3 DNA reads TGTGCCTTTTTAAAGCGGGGCCCCTACAATGAGCAGTTCTTC.

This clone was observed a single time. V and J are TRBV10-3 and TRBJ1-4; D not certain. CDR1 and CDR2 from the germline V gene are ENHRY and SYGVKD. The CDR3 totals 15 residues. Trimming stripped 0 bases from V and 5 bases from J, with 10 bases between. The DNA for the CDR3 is TGTGCCATCAGTGAGTCATGGACTATGAATGAAAAACTGTTTTTT. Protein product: CAISESWTMNEKLFF.

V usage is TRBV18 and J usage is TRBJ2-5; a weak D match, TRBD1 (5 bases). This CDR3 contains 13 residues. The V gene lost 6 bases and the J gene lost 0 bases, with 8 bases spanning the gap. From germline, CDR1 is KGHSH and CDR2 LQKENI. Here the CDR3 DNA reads TGTGCCAGCTCGGGGCGAGACCAAGAGACCCAGTACTTC. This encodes CASSGRDQETQYF.

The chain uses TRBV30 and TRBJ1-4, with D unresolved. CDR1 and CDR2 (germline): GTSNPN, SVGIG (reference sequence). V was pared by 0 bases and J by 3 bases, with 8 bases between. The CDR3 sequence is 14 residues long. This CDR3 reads CAWSVSRANEKLFF. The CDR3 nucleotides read TGTGCCTGGAGTGTAAGCCGGGCTAATGAAAAACTGTTTTTT.

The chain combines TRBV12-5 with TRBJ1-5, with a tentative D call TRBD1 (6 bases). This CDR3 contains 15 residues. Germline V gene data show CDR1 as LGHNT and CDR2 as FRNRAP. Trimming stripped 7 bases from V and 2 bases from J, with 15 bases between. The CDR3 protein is CASVALGGGNQPQHF. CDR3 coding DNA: TGTGCTAGTGTCGCCCTAGGGGGAGGCAATCAGCCCCAGCATTTT.

CDR3 bases: TGTGCCAGCAGTGACATCAGAGCTGGCCAAGAGACCCAGTACTTC. Translated: CASSDIRAGQETQYF. V and J are TRBV27 and TRBJ2-5; no definite D call. Trimming cost V 5 bases and J 1 base, with 14 bases left between them. The CDR3 is made up of 15 amino acids. Per the germline V gene, CDR1 is MNHEY and CDR2 is SMNVEV (reference sequence).

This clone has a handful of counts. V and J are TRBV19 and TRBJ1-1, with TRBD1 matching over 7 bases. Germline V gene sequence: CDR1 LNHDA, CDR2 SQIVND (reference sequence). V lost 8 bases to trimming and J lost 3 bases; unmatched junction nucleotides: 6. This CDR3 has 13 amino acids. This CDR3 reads CASGTVGYTEAFF. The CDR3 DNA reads TGTGCCAGTGGGACAGTGGGGTACACTGAAGCTTTCTTT.

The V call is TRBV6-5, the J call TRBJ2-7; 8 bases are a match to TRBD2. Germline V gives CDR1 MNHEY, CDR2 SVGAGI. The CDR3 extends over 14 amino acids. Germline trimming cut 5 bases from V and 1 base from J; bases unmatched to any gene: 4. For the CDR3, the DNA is TGTGCCAGCAGTCGAGCGGGGGATTCCTACGAGCAGTACTTC. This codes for CASSRAGDSYEQYF.

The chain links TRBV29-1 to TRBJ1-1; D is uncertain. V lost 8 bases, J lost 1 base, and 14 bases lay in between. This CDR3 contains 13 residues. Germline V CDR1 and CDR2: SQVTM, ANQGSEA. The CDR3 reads CSHSWSQNTEAFF. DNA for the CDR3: TGCAGCCATTCTTGGAGCCAGAACACTGAAGCTTTCTTT.

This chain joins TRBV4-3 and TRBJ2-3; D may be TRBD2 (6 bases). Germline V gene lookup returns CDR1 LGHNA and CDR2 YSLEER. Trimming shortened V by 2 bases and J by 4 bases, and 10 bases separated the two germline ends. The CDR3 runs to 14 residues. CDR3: CASSQTSLPDTQYF. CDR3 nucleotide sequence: TGCGCCAGCAGCCAAACTAGCCTCCCAGATACGCAGTATTTT.

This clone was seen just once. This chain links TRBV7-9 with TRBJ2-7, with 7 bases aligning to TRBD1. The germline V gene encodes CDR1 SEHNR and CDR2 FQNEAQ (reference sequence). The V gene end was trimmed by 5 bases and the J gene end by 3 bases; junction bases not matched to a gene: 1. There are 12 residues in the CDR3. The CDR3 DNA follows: TGTGCCAGCAGCCCAGGGGGCTACGAGCAGTACTTC. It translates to CASSPGGYEQYF. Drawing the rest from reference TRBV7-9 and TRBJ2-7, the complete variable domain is DTGVSQNPRHKITKRGQNVTFRCDPISEHNRLYWYRQTLGQGPEFLTYFQNEAQLEKSRLLSDRFSAERPKGSFSTLEIQRTEQGDSAMYLCASSPGGYEQYFGPGTRLTVT.

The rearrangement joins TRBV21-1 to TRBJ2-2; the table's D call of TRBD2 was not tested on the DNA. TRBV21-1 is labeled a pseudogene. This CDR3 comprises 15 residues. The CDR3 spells CASSKRGFKVGELFF. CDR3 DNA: TGTGCCAGCAGCAAACGGGGTTTTAAAGTCGGGGAGCTGTTTTTT.

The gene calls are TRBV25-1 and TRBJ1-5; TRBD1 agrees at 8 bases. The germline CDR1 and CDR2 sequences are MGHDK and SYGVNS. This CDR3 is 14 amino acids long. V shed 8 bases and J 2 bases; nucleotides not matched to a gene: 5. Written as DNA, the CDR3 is TGTGCCAGCGCCCCGGACAGGGGCAATCAGCCCCAGCATTTT. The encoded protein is CASAPDRGNQPQHF.

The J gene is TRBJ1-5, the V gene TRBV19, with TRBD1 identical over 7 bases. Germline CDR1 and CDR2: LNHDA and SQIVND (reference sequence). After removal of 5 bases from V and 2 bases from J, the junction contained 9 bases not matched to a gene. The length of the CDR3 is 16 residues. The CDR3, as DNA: TGTGCCAGTAGTTTCTACCCGGGACAGCGCAATCAGCCCCAGCATTTT. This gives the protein CASSFYPGQRNQPQHF.